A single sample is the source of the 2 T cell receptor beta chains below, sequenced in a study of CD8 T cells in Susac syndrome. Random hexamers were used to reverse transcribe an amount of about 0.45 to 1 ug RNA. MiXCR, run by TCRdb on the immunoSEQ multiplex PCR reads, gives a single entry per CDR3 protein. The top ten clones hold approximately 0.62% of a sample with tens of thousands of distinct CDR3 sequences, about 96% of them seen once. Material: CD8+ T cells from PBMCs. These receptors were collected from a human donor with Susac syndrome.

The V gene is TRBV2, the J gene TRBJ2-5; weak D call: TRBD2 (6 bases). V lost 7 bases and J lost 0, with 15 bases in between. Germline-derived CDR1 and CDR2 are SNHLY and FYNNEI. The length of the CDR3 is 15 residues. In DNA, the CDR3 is TGTGCCAGCAAAGAAACCCGGGACTACCAAGAGACCCAGTACTTC. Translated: CASKETRDYQETQYF.

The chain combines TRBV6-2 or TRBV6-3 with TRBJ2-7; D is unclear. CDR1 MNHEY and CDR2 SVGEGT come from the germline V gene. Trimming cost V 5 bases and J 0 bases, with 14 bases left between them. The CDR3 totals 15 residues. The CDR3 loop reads CASSRALPPSYEQYF. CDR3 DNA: TGTGCCAGCAGTCGGGCCCTTCCCCCCTCCTACGAGCAGTACTTC.